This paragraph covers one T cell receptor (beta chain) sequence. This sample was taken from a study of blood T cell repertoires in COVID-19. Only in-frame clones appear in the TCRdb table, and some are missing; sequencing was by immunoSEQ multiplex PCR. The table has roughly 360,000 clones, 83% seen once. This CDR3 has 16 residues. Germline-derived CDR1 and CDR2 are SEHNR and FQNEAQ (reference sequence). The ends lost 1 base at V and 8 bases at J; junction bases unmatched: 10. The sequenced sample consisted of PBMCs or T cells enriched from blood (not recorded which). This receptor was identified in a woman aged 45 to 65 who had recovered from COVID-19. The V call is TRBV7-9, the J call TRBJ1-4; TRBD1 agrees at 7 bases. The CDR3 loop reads CASSLVGGPGGEKLFF. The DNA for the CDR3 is TGTGCCAGCAGCTTAGTAGGGGGCCCCGGCGGCGAAAAACTGTTTTTT. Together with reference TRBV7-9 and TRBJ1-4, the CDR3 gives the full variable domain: DTGVSQNPRHKITKRGQNVTFRCDPISEHNRLYWYRQTLGQGPEFLTYFQNEAQLEKSRLLSDRFSAERPKGSFSTLEIQRTEQGDSAMYLCASSLVGGPGGEKLFFGSGTQLSVL.